This T cell receptor (beta chain) emerged from a study of cytomegalovirus exposure and HLA in healthy donors. Study-wide background: The study placed 80% to 85% of its 398 genotyped donors in the Caucasian-associated ancestry cluster. General study results and limits: V- and J-gene trimming of TCR beta was linked (in a later analysis) to a missense DCLRE1C variant. 150 to 200 TCR beta chains were listed as cytomegalovirus-associated. Later analysis identified around 15,000 TCR beta sequences associated with HLA alleles, using a false discovery rate threshold of 0.05.

60 Vbeta and 13 Jbeta primers were used in PCR. Assay: immunoSEQ multiplex PCR; the TCRdb copy retains only in-frame clones and omits some. The repertoire holds about 160,000 clones, with more than 65% as singletons. This CDR3 has 11 residues. Trimming at V came to 10 bases and at J to 7 bases, leaving 6 bases not matched to a gene. CDR1 SNHLY and CDR2 FYNNEI come from the germline V gene. Of note for this clone: Its target is unknown.

This receptor was obtained from a man aged 18 to 30 in good health and CMV-seropositive. The sequencing sample was made of PBMCs. The genes are TRBV2 and TRBJ1-2, with 7 bases fitting TRBD1. In DNA, the CDR3 is TGTGCCACGGCAGGGGGTAGTGGCTACACCTTC. This translates into CATAGGSGYTF. Complete variable domain (other parts from reference TRBV2 and TRBJ1-2): EPEVTQTPSHQVTQMGQEVILRCVPISNHLYFYWYRQILGQKVEFLVSFYNNEISEKSEIFDDQFSVERPDGSNFTLKIRSTKLEDSAMYFCATAGGSGYTFGSGTRLTVV.